The 28 T cell receptor beta chains below were found in one sample sequenced in a study of vaccination effects on CD4 cells after COVID-19. Expansion of antigen-specific CD4+ T cells with viral peptide pools was carried out by the ViraFEST assay before sequencing. An approximately ten-day culture period preceded the isolation of CD4+ T cells. Negative nucleocapsid antibody tests before and after vaccination confirmed no previous SARS-CoV-2 infection. No antigens are known for them. The table came from immunoSEQ multiplex PCR; TCRdb's copy has only in-frame clones and leaves some out. The sample contains 20,000 to 30,000 clones, about 74% of which appear only once. Specimen: CD4+ T cells from PBMCs cultured with SARS-CoV-2 spike peptides, collected before COVID-19 vaccination. These receptors originate from a human donor who received a COVID-19 vaccine.

The gene calls are TRBV11-3 and TRBJ2-2, with D possibly being TRBD1 or TRBD2 (5 bases each). Between the trimmed V and J ends, which lost 5 bases and 5 bases, there was a span of 15 bases. The CDR3 has 15 residues. Germline V gene sequence: CDR1 SGHNT, CDR2 YENEEA. CDR3 bases: TGTGCCAGCAGCACCGGGACCTCTAAAACCGGGGAGCTGTTTTTT. Its protein product is CASSTGTSKTGELFF.

This sequence joins TRBV7-9 and TRBJ1-5, with D maybe TRBD1 (5 bases). The CDR3 is 13 amino acids. Trimming took 5 bases from V and 6 from J, leaving 11 bases between them. Germline lookup yields CDR1 SEHNR and CDR2 FQNEAQ (reference sequence). Written as DNA, the CDR3 is TGTGCCAGCAGCGCACAGGTAGGTCAGCCCCAGCATTTT. Protein product: CASSAQVGQPQHF.

The V call is TRBV2, the J call TRBJ2-3; a weak D match, TRBD2 (5 bases). V gave up 6 bases and J gave up 4 bases, with 8 bases separating them. Looked up from germline, CDR1 is SNHLY and CDR2 is FYNNEI. The CDR3 extends over 12 amino acids. As DNA, the CDR3 is TGTGCCAGCAGGGGTAGCGCAGATACGCAGTATTTT. Residues: CASRGSADTQYF.

The chain recombines TRBV19 with TRBJ2-7; 10 bases are shared with TRBD2. Germline V gene lookup returns CDR1 LNHDA and CDR2 SQIVND (reference sequence). V gave up 4 bases and J gave up 3 bases; unmatched junction bases: 6. The CDR3 sequence is 15 residues long. CDR3 region: CASSTGTSAFYEQYF. DNA of the CDR3: TGTGCCAGTAGTACCGGGACTAGCGCATTCTACGAGCAGTACTTC.

The chain employs TRBV29-1 and TRBJ1-1, with D uncertain. Trimming shortened V by 3 bases and J by 1 base, and 9 bases separated the two germline ends. The CDR3 totals 13 residues. Germline-derived CDR1 and CDR2 are SQVTM and ANQGSEA. The DNA of the CDR3 is TGCAGCGTTGAGGCAAACGGGAACACTGAAGCTTTCTTT. Amino acids: CSVEANGNTEAFF.

The rearrangement links TRBV27 to TRBJ2-4; 8 positions match TRBD2. The J segment lost 2 bases and the V segment lost 6 bases, leaving 9 bases of the junction unmatched. In germline, CDR1 is MNHEY, CDR2 SMNVEV (reference sequence). The CDR3 covers 16 residues. Written as DNA, the CDR3 is TGTGCCAGCAGCACCCGGGGGGGTCGGTCCAAAAACATTCAGTACTTC. Protein sequence: CASSTRGGRSKNIQYF.

This chain joins TRBV7-8 and TRBJ1-2, with 10 bases matching TRBD1. The CDR3 consists of 15 residues. The germline gives CDR1 SGHVS, CDR2 FQNEAQ. The trim removed 1 base at V and 7 bases at J, leaving 6 bases unmatched. The CDR3 reads CASSLEGTGVSGYTF. CDR3 coding DNA: TGTGCCAGCAGCTTAGAAGGGACAGGGGTTTCTGGCTACACCTTC.

This chain connects TRBV6-1 to TRBJ2-1, with 9 bases aligning to TRBD2. The CDR3 has 15 amino acids. The V gene's germline CDR1 is MNHNS and CDR2 SASEGT. The trim removed 1 base at V and 7 bases at J, leaving 5 bases unmatched. The CDR3 sequence: CASSEDAGGPNEQFF. As DNA, the CDR3 is TGTGCCAGCAGTGAAGATGCGGGAGGGCCGAATGAGCAGTTCTTC.

This clone was observed a few times. V gene TRBV5-5 combines with J gene TRBJ1-6; 7 positions agree with TRBD1. The CDR3 spans 16 residues. The trim removed 1 base at V and 5 bases at J, leaving 6 bases unmatched. Germline CDR1 reads SGHKS; CDR2 reads YYEKEE (reference sequence). Written as DNA, the CDR3 is TGTGCCAGCAGCTTGAGTGGACAGGCTGATAATTCACCCCTCCACTTT. This sequence encodes CASSLSGQADNSPLHF.

The chain recombines TRBV5-6 with TRBJ1-1, with TRBD1 matching over 7 bases. After removal of 2 bases from V and 4 bases from J, the junction contained 8 bases not matched to a gene. Germline V lookup: CDR1 SGHDT, CDR2 YYEEEE. The CDR3 runs to 15 residues. The CDR3 here is CASSLRQGSGTEAFF. The CDR3 nucleotides are TGTGCCAGCAGCTTAAGACAGGGCTCGGGCACTGAAGCTTTCTTT.

The chain uses TRBV6-6 and TRBJ2-2; 7 bases align to TRBD2. The V gene end was trimmed by 6 bases and the J gene end by 1 base; junction bases not matched to a gene: 20. Germline CDR1 MNHNY, CDR2 SVGAGI (reference sequence). The CDR3 loop spans 20 amino acids. The CDR3 region is CASSPDSGGARFQNTGELFF. The CDR3 bases are TGTGCCAGCAGCCCAGACTCGGGGGGAGCCCGATTCCAGAACACCGGGGAGCTGTTTTTT.

The chain carries TRBV29-1 and TRBJ2-7; the D gene is possibly TRBD1 (5 bases). The V gene lost 4 bases and the J gene lost 9 bases, with 13 bases spanning the gap. CDR3 length: 11 amino acids. Germline values: CDR1 SQVTM, CDR2 ANQGSEA. The CDR3 DNA reads as TGCAGCGTTGGCGACAGCCAGAGGCAGTACTTC. Translation gives CSVGDSQRQYF.

The chain joins TRBV29-1 to TRBJ2-4, with TRBD1 as a possible D gene (5 bases). V was cut by 4 bases and J by 2 bases, with 15 bases left in between. The V gene's germline CDR1 is SQVTM and CDR2 ANQGSEA. This CDR3 region has 15 residues. The CDR3 coding sequence is TGCAGCGTTGGGAGCCCGCAGGGATCCAAAAACATTCAGTACTTC. Residues: CSVGSPQGSKNIQYF.

V is TRBV14 and J is TRBJ1-6; 10 bases map to TRBD1. Per the germline V gene, CDR1 is SGHDN and CDR2 is FVKESK. The CDR3 consists of 16 residues. Trimming took 4 bases from V and 9 from J; bases not matched to a gene: 9. CDR3 coding DNA: TGTGCCAGCAGCCGGTCGGGACAGGGGTTGAGTTCACCCCTCCACTTT. As protein: CASSRSGQGLSSPLHF.

The V gene is TRBV5-6, the J gene TRBJ1-5, with D uncertain. Germline assignment: CDR1 SGHDT and CDR2 YYEEEE. V was shortened by 0 bases and J by 6 bases, with 7 bases between the two germline ends. The CDR3 is 13 amino acids. CDR3 amino acids: CASSLGPRQPQHF. CDR3 coding DNA: TGTGCCAGCAGCTTGGGACCACGTCAGCCCCAGCATTTT.

This chain links TRBV5-1 with TRBJ2-7, with TRBD1 matching 10 bases. The CDR3 loop spans 15 amino acids. The ends lost 3 bases at V and 0 bases at J; junction bases unmatched: 3. Germline lookup yields CDR1 SGHRS and CDR2 YFSETQ. The CDR3 sequence: CASSSGQGPSYEQYF. The CDR3 coding sequence is TGCGCCAGCAGCTCGGGACAGGGGCCCTCCTACGAGCAGTACTTC.

Notes on this clone: In the same sample, other DNA sequences code for this CDR3. The V call is TRBV10-3, the J call TRBJ1-1; 7 positions match TRBD1. CDR1 and CDR2 from the germline V gene are ENHRY and SYGVKD. With V trimmed by 0 bases and J by 2 bases, 3 bases remained unmatched. The CDR3 consists of 15 residues. CDR3 in DNA: TGTGCCATCAGTGAGTCGGGGACAGCAAACACTGAAGCTTTCTTT. As protein: CAISESGTANTEAFF.

J is TRBJ2-7 and V is TRBV9; TRBD2 aligns across 10 bases. The germline V gene encodes CDR1 SGDLS and CDR2 YYNGEE. Unmatched junction bases numbered 6, after V lost 1 base and J lost 5 bases. The CDR3 runs 15 residues. The CDR3 loop reads CASSVTPSGSHEQYF. CDR3 coding DNA: TGTGCCAGCAGCGTAACCCCTAGCGGGAGTCACGAGCAGTACTTC.

The chain is built from TRBV19 and TRBJ1-5; 7 bases match TRBD1. CDR1 and CDR2 from the germline V gene are LNHDA and SQIVND (reference sequence). This CDR3 comprises 14 residues. Losses at the gene ends were 5 bases for V and 2 bases for J; bases not matched to a gene: 3. The CDR3 loop reads CASSSTGRNQPQHF. CDR3 in DNA: TGTGCCAGTAGTTCGACAGGGCGCAATCAGCCCCAGCATTTT.

The sample holds one count of this clone. The chain links TRBV29-1 to TRBJ2-7, with D tentatively TRBD1 (6 bases). Trimming took 5 bases from V and 3 from J, leaving 11 bases between them. The CDR3 is 12 amino acids. Germline V lookup: CDR1 SQVTM, CDR2 ANQGSEA. The CDR3: CSVRGQIYEQYF. Written as DNA, the CDR3 is TGCAGCGTTCGTGGACAGATCTACGAGCAGTACTTC.

Of note for this clone: Relative to the germline gene, one junction end is altered; a read error may explain this. The V call is TRBV18, the J call TRBJ2-5; D is unresolved. Germline lookup yields CDR1 KGHSH and CDR2 LQKENI. The CDR3 is 13 residues long. The CDR3 sequence: CASSTPEIKTQYF. The CDR3 DNA follows: TGTGCCAGCTCAACACCGGAAATAAAGACCCAGTACTTC.

The gene calls are TRBV20-1 and TRBJ1-2; D not certain. This CDR3 comprises 15 residues. Trimming cost V 3 bases and J 4 bases, with 18 bases left between them. Germline V lookup: CDR1 DFQATT, CDR2 SNEGSKA (reference sequence). CDR3 sequence reads: CSASGSGRSSYGYTF. For the CDR3, the DNA is TGCAGTGCTAGTGGTTCTGGCAGGTCTAGCTATGGCTACACCTTC.

The chain uses TRBV2 and TRBJ1-6; possibly TRBD1 for D (6 bases). The ends were cut back, 11 bases at V and 11 bases at J, with 16 bases in the middle. This CDR3 comprises 12 residues. Per germline, CDR1 SNHLY and CDR2 FYNNEI. The CDR3 loop reads CASSGDIPPLHF. CDR3 DNA sequence: TGTGCCTCCTCGGGGGACATTCCACCCCTCCACTTT.

Of note for this clone: Distinct nucleotide sequences in the sample also encode this CDR3. The chain links TRBV5-1 to TRBJ2-5; unclear D gene. This CDR3 comprises 11 residues. Germline V lookup: CDR1 SGHRS, CDR2 YFSETQ. Trimming cost V 1 base and J 2 bases, with 0 bases left between them. CDR3 in amino acids: CASSLQETQYF. For the CDR3, the DNA is TGCGCCAGCAGCTTGCAAGAGACCCAGTACTTC.

The J gene is TRBJ2-5, the V gene TRBV18, with D perhaps TRBD1 or TRBD2 (6 bases each). Looked up from germline, CDR1 is KGHSH and CDR2 is LQKENI. With 3 bases removed from V and 6 bases from J, the gap between germline ends came to 17 bases. The length of the CDR3 is 15 residues. The CDR3 loop reads CASSPSTGARKTQYF. In nucleotides, the CDR3 is TGTGCCAGCTCACCTTCGACGGGGGCTAGGAAGACCCAGTACTTC.

V usage is TRBV5-1 and J usage is TRBJ2-5, with D perhaps assigned TRBD1 or TRBD2 (5 bases each). Germline lookup yields CDR1 SGHRS and CDR2 YFSETQ. V lost 2 bases and J lost 3, with 11 bases in between. This CDR3 has 14 amino acids. The CDR3: CASSFQGRKETQYF. For the CDR3, the DNA is TGCGCCAGCAGCTTCCAGGGACGAAAAGAGACCCAGTACTTC.

This clone was detected a few times. The chain carries TRBV5-1 and TRBJ2-2, with 7 bases fitting TRBD2. CDR3 length: 17 residues. The ends lost 0 bases at V and 0 bases at J; junction bases unmatched: 5. CDR1 SGHRS and CDR2 YFSETQ come from the germline V gene. The CDR3 DNA sequence: TGCGCCAGCAGCTTGGCCGCTAGCGGACCGAACACCGGGGAGCTGTTTTTT. Encoded protein: CASSLAASGPNTGELFF.

This clone was recorded only once. In nucleotides, the CDR3 is TGTGCCAGCAGTGAGTTTGGTGGCACTAACTATGGCTACACCTTC. Amino acid sequence: CASSEFGGTNYGYTF. The chain links TRBV6-1 to TRBJ1-2; D gene unclear. V was cut by 3 bases and J by 0 bases, with 11 bases left in between. CDR3 size: 15 residues. CDR1 and CDR2 (germline): MNHNS, SASEGT.